Listed below are T cell receptor beta chains from one sample, sequenced in a study of T cell responses to AZD1222 COVID-19 vaccine. The method was immunoSEQ multiplex PCR; TCRdb's version includes in-frame clones alone and lacks a portion of them. The sample holds 150,000 to 200,000 clones, about 90% seen once. Sequenced material: peripheral blood, taken 28 days after the second AZD1222 dose. The origin of the receptors is an adult who received the AZD1222 COVID-19 vaccine. The conserved cysteine and the conserved F or W are not part of the CDR3 here. Each record gives: J gene, V gene, CDR3 protein.

j_gene: TRBJ1-4; v_gene: TRBV25-1; CDR3aa: ASAEGSRVQEKLF
j_gene: TRBJ1-1; v_gene: TRBV9; CDR3aa: ASSAHRGPGAEAF
j_gene: TRBJ1-2; v_gene: TRBV27; CDR3aa: ASSLRGSPKYGYT
j_gene: TRBJ1-1; v_gene: TRBV9; CDR3aa: ASSVTPGAATEAF
j_gene: TRBJ1-1; v_gene: TRBV6-5; CDR3aa: ASSPAGAGEAF
j_gene: TRBJ1-1; v_gene: TRBV9; CDR3aa: ASSPGQMNTEAF
j_gene: TRBJ1-1; v_gene: TRBV27; CDR3aa: ASSILGTGDAF
j_gene: TRBJ1-2; v_gene: TRBV2; CDR3aa: ASSGGGGQIGGYT
j_gene: TRBJ1-6; v_gene: TRBV10-1; CDR3aa: ATPRRGPGNPNSPLH
j_gene: TRBJ2-3; v_gene: TRBV23-1; CDR3aa: ASTVTSGGYPCTDTQY
j_gene: TRBJ1-1; v_gene: TRBV29-1; CDR3aa: SVRGGATEAF
j_gene: TRBJ1-6; v_gene: TRBV12-3/TRBV12-4; CDR3aa: ASTPRANSPLH
j_gene: TRBJ2-3; v_gene: TRBV6-6; CDR3aa: ASSYAPTDTQY
j_gene: TRBJ1-3; v_gene: TRBV29-1; CDR3aa: SVEGPGRGSGNTIY
j_gene: TRBJ2-1; v_gene: TRBV4-1; CDR3aa: ASLPTPSGGDNEQF
j_gene: TRBJ2-7; v_gene: TRBV7-8; CDR3aa: ASSPFSYEQY
j_gene: TRBJ1-1; v_gene: TRBV15; CDR3aa: ATSRVGRGRNTEAF
j_gene: TRBJ1-4; v_gene: TRBV20-1; CDR3aa: SASPGGATNEKLF
j_gene: TRBJ2-7; v_gene: TRBV7-9; CDR3aa: ASSLAGLVYEQY
j_gene: TRBJ2-7; v_gene: TRBV11-2; CDR3aa: ASSSSGVEQY
j_gene: TRBJ2-1; v_gene: TRBV7-7; CDR3aa: ASSPGTGAMDEQF
j_gene: TRBJ1-5; v_gene: TRBV27; CDR3aa: ASSSGTGGNQPQH
j_gene: TRBJ1-6; v_gene: TRBV7-3; CDR3aa: ASSVSGTGVSPLH
j_gene: TRBJ2-1; v_gene: TRBV28; CDR3aa: ASSSPAGDWNEQF
j_gene: TRBJ1-1; v_gene: TRBV25-1; CDR3aa: ASSEWGTEAF
j_gene: TRBJ2-3; v_gene: TRBV6-4; CDR3aa: ASSEERGGTDTQY
j_gene: TRBJ2-7; v_gene: TRBV7-2; CDR3aa: ASSHAPAQGRKAEQY
j_gene: TRBJ2-5; v_gene: TRBV11-2; CDR3aa: ASTSGSGRGETQY
j_gene: TRBJ1-1; v_gene: TRBV12-3/TRBV12-4; CDR3aa: ASSRVNTEAF
j_gene: TRBJ2-1; v_gene: TRBV10-3; CDR3aa: AISESKSWGLAEGYNEQF
j_gene: TRBJ1-1; v_gene: TRBV6-6; CDR3aa: ASSYVEVGMNTEAF
j_gene: TRBJ2-7; v_gene: TRBV29-1; CDR3aa: SAVNPTGGYEQY
j_gene: TRBJ1-1; v_gene: TRBV19; CDR3aa: ASSMQGTMNTEAF
j_gene: TRBJ1-1; v_gene: TRBV15; CDR3aa: ATSIRTGRPEAF
j_gene: TRBJ1-1; v_gene: TRBV19; CDR3aa: ATGDRQNTEAF
j_gene: TRBJ1-3; v_gene: TRBV9; CDR3aa: ASSVGQLSGNTIY
j_gene: TRBJ1-2; v_gene: TRBV6-2/TRBV6-3; CDR3aa: ASSYSPQSYGYT
j_gene: TRBJ1-3; v_gene: TRBV5-1; CDR3aa: ASSSRTGSSGNTIY
j_gene: TRBJ1-1; v_gene: TRBV7-9; CDR3aa: ASSLHTGESTEAF
j_gene: TRBJ1-1; v_gene: TRBV19; CDR3aa: ASSTGGGTEAF